This TCR beta chain derives from a study of T cell responses to AZD1222 COVID-19 vaccine. Study-wide results and limits: Spike-specific TCR repertoires showed rising breadth and depth after two AZD1222 doses. Across spike, vaccine-associated CD4 TCRs were found, dominant at 160-218 and 743-854. It was only after the peak T cell response that any repertoires were sampled. Baseline testing showed seropositivity in only six or seven AZD1222 recipients.

This CDR3 has 12 residues. CDR1 is MNHEY and CDR2 is SVGEGT in the germline V gene. With 2 bases removed from V and 7 bases from J, the gap between germline ends came to 8 bases. Measured with immunoSEQ multiplex PCR; TCRdb has only the in-frame clones, and not every one. The sample lists some 150,000 clones; approximately 93% were seen once. Of note for this clone: Its target is not known.

V and J are TRBV6-2 or TRBV6-3 and TRBJ1-1; TRBD1 might be the D (5 bases). This receptor was obtained from an adult in good health. Sequenced material: peripheral blood, taken on day 0 of AZD1222 vaccination. CDR3 region: CASSYGGFEAFF. Written as DNA, the CDR3 is TGTGCCAGCAGTTACGGGGGATTTGAAGCTTTCTTT.